Listed here are 20 T cell receptor beta chains from one sample, sequenced in a study of blood T cell repertoires in COVID-19. Method: immunoSEQ multiplex PCR; TCRdb's copy keeps in-frame clones and lacks some. The repertoire holds about 39,000 clones, around three quarters seen once, with roughly a quarter in the top ten. Sequencing input: peripheral blood. All receptors come from a man aged 80 or over with acute or convalescent COVID-19.

This clone was counted only a few times. CDR3 in amino acids: CASSSGAQETQYF. Here the CDR3 DNA reads TGCGCCAGCAGCTCCGGTGCTCAAGAGACCCAGTACTTC. The rearrangement links TRBV5-1 to TRBJ2-5; no reliable D call. The V end lost 3 bases, the J end lost 2 bases, and 8 bases lay between the germline ends. The CDR3 runs 13 residues. The germline gives CDR1 SGHRS, CDR2 YFSETQ. The full variable domain, its missing parts supplied by reference TRBV5-1 and TRBJ2-5, is KAGVTQTPRYLIKTRGQQVTLSCSPISGHRSVSWYQQTPGQGLQFLFEYFSETQRNKGNFPGRFSGRQFSNSRSEMNVSTLELGDSALYLCASSSGAQETQYFGPGTRLLVL.

The chain carries TRBV30 and TRBJ2-3; TRBD1 might be the D (5 bases). V was cut by 1 base and J by 1 base, with 9 bases left in between. There are 14 residues in the CDR3. Germline V CDR1 and CDR2: GTSNPN, SVGIG (reference sequence). CDR3 protein: CAWSGGLGTDTQYF. The CDR3 DNA is TGTGCCTGGAGTGGGGGCCTGGGCACAGATACGCAGTATTTT.

This clone was observed a single time. This chain links TRBV2 with TRBJ2-7, with 10 bases lining up with TRBD1. With 6 bases clipped from V and 5 bases from J, the junction kept 1 base outside the gene matches. The length of the CDR3 is 12 residues. CDR1 and CDR2 (germline): SNHLY, FYNNEI. CDR3 sequence: CASRDRGDEQYF. The DNA for the CDR3 is TGTGCCAGCAGGGACAGGGGGGACGAGCAGTACTTC.

The chain recombines TRBV2 with TRBJ1-1; TRBD1 might be the D (5 bases). V was clipped by 4 bases and J by 5 bases, with 14 bases between them. In germline, CDR1 is SNHLY, CDR2 FYNNEI. The CDR3 length is 14 residues. CDR3 sequence reads: CASSVSLGGTEAFF. CDR3 nucleotides: TGTGCCAGCAGTGTCAGTCTCGGGGGGACTGAAGCTTTCTTT.

CDR3 DNA: TGTGCCAGCACTAAGACTAGCGGGGGGGCCATCACAGATACGCAGTATTTT. It encodes CASTKTSGGAITDTQYF. The J gene is TRBJ2-3, the V gene TRBV5-4; TRBD2 matches 14 bases. The V and J ends lost 6 bases and 2 bases, in that order; junction bases with no gene match: 8. This CDR3 contains 17 residues. Germline-derived CDR1 and CDR2 are SGHNT and YYREEE (reference sequence). Supplemented by reference TRBV5-4 and TRBJ2-3, the full variable domain reads ETGVTQSPTHLIKTRGQQVTLRCSSQSGHNTVSWYQQALGQGPQFIFQYYREEENGRGNFPPRFSGLQFPNYSSELNVNALELDDSALYLCASTKTSGGAITDTQYFGPGTRLTVL.

This rearrangement joins TRBV5-1 to TRBJ2-3; D is possibly TRBD1 (6 bases). The CDR3 sequence is 14 residues long. Trimming took off 5 bases at V and 2 bases at J, with 12 bases between the two ends. CDR1 and CDR2 from the germline V gene are SGHRS and YFSETQ. The CDR3 sequence: CASSSGQNTDTQYF. The DNA for the CDR3 is TGCGCCAGCAGTTCAGGACAGAACACAGATACGCAGTATTTT. Together with reference TRBV5-1 and TRBJ2-3, the CDR3 gives the full variable domain: KAGVTQTPRYLIKTRGQQVTLSCSPISGHRSVSWYQQTPGQGLQFLFEYFSETQRNKGNFPGRFSGRQFSNSRSEMNVSTLELGDSALYLCASSSGQNTDTQYFGPGTRLTVL.

The chain recombines TRBV28 with TRBJ1-6; tentative D call: TRBD1 (6 bases). The CDR3 covers 13 residues. The V end lost 2 bases, the J end lost 7 bases, and 6 bases lay between the germline ends. Germline-derived CDR1 and CDR2 are MDHEN and SYDVKM. Written as DNA, the CDR3 is TGTGCCAGCAGTTTAGGACAGAATTCACCCCTCCACTTT. It specifies CASSLGQNSPLHF.

The chain uses TRBV7-8 and TRBJ2-1; 7 nucleotides align to TRBD1. Germline V CDR1 and CDR2: SGHVS, FQNEAQ. The V and J ends lost 4 bases and 5 bases, in that order; junction bases with no gene match: 2. The CDR3 length is 13 residues. The CDR3 DNA sequence: TGTGCCAGCAGCTCTCAGGGGGACAATGAGCAGTTCTTC. This sequence encodes CASSSQGDNEQFF.

The chain couples TRBV7-2 to TRBJ2-1; 14 positions agree with TRBD2. V shed 0 bases and J 11 bases; nucleotides not matched to a gene: 6. CDR3 length: 16 amino acids. Germline-derived CDR1 and CDR2 are SGHTA and FQGNSA. CDR3 DNA sequence: TGTGCCAGCAGCTTAGCCTGGACTAGCGGGGGGTCCCAGCAGTTCTTC. This sequence encodes CASSLAWTSGGSQQFF.

The chain couples TRBV28 to TRBJ2-1; the D gene is possibly TRBD2 (7 bases). V gave up 5 bases and J gave up 3 bases, with 11 bases separating them. The germline gives CDR1 MDHEN, CDR2 SYDVKM. The CDR3 loop spans 14 amino acids. This chain's CDR3 is CASSTGGDYNEQFF. In nucleotides, the CDR3 is TGTGCCAGCAGTACGGGGGGCGACTACAATGAGCAGTTCTTC.

The J gene is TRBJ2-2, the V gene TRBV19; TRBD2 matches 9 bases. The V gene end was trimmed by 4 bases and the J gene end by 5 bases; junction bases not matched to a gene: 2. The CDR3 is 14 amino acids. Germline V lookup: CDR1 LNHDA, CDR2 SQIVND (reference sequence). CDR3 residues: CASSRREGTGELFF. In DNA, the CDR3 is TGTGCCAGTAGTAGGCGGGAGGGTACCGGGGAGCTGTTTTTT.

The V and J genes are TRBV6-5 and TRBJ1-2, with 8 bases matching TRBD1. There are 12 residues in the CDR3. V dropped 7 bases and J dropped 4; count of bases not matched to a gene: 2. Germline V lookup: CDR1 MNHEY, CDR2 SVGAGI. This chain's CDR3 is CASNGQGYGYTF. The CDR3 DNA is TGTGCCAGCAACGGACAGGGCTATGGCTACACCTTC.

The chain couples TRBV6-5 to TRBJ2-3; a possible D gene is TRBD1 (6 bases). V was pared by 5 bases and J by 4 bases, with 10 bases between. The CDR3 is 13 amino acids. Germline loops: CDR1 MNHEY, CDR2 SVGAGI. CDR3 residues: CASSLRQADTQYF. The CDR3 region has the DNA TGTGCCAGCAGTCTCCGACAGGCAGATACGCAGTATTTT.

The chain links TRBV5-6 to TRBJ2-3; TRBD2 agrees at 8 bases. Germline CDR1 SGHDT, CDR2 YYEEEE. V was pared by 5 bases and J by 8 bases, with 13 bases of the junction left unmatched. CDR3 size: 15 residues. The CDR3 DNA reads TGTGCCAGCAGTCACCTGTCGCGGGGGGCGGGTACGCAGTATTTT. The encoded protein is CASSHLSRGAGTQYF.

The chain is built from TRBV19 and TRBJ1-2; unclear D gene. Trimming removed 7 bases at V and 4 bases at J, with 13 bases between. Germline CDR1 and CDR2: LNHDA and SQIVND (reference sequence). This CDR3 region has 13 residues. The CDR3 here is CASTLRESYGYTF. Here the CDR3 DNA reads TGTGCCAGTACCCTCCGGGAGTCCTATGGCTACACCTTC.

This chain connects TRBV5-6 to TRBJ2-2; D is unresolved. V lost 4 bases and J 5 bases, leaving 15 bases between the germline ends. This CDR3 comprises 15 residues. Germline-derived CDR1 and CDR2 are SGHDT and YYEEEE. CDR3 in DNA: TGTGCCAGCAGCCCTGGGCCGGTAGGAACCGGGGAGCTGTTTTTT. Its protein product is CASSPGPVGTGELFF.

The rearrangement uses TRBV11-2 and TRBJ1-1, with 7 bases that match TRBD1. The V segment lost 3 bases and the J segment 4 bases; nucleotides outside the gene matches: 2. CDR1 SGHAT and CDR2 FQNNGV come from the germline V gene. This CDR3 has 13 residues. The CDR3 DNA follows: TGTGCCAGCAGCTTGAACAGGGGCACTGAAGCTTTCTTT. As protein: CASSLNRGTEAFF.

The chain joins TRBV3-1 (or the pseudogene TRBV3-2) to TRBJ2-5, with 8 bases aligning to TRBD2. CDR1 and CDR2 (germline): LGHDT, YNNKEL (reference sequence). V shed 0 bases and J 4 bases; nucleotides not matched to a gene: 7. The CDR3 runs to 16 residues. The CDR3 sequence: CASSQDPGAGAETQYF. The CDR3 region has the DNA TGTGCCAGCAGCCAAGACCCGGGAGCGGGGGCAGAGACCCAGTACTTC.

The V and J genes are TRBV30 and TRBJ2-3; TRBD2 aligns across 7 bases. This CDR3 region has 14 residues. The J segment lost 0 bases and the V segment lost 3 bases, leaving 3 bases of the junction unmatched. Germline loops: CDR1 GTSNPN, CDR2 SVGIG (reference sequence). The CDR3, as DNA: TGTGCCTGGAGGCTTAGCGGGAGCACAGATACGCAGTATTTT. Translating gives CAWRLSGSTDTQYF.

This chain connects TRBV18 to TRBJ2-1; D not certain. Germline CDR1 reads KGHSH; CDR2 reads LQKENI. The CDR3 is 12 residues long. With 1 base removed from V and 6 bases from J, the gap between germline ends came to 4 bases. CDR3 in amino acids: CASSPRSNEQFF. CDR3 DNA: TGTGCCAGCTCACCACGGAGCAATGAGCAGTTCTTC.